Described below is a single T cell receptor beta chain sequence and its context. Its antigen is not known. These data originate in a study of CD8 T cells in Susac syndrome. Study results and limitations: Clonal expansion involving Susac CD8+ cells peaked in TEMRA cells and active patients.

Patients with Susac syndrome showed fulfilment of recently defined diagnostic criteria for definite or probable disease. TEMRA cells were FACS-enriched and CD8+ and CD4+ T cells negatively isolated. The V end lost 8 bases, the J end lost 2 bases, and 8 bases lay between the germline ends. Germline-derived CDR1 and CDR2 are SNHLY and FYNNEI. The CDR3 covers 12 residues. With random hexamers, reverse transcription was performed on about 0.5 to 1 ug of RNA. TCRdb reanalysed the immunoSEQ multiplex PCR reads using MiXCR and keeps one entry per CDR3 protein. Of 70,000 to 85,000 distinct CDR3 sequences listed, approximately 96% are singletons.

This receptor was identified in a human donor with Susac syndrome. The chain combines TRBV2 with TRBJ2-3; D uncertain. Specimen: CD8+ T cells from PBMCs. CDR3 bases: TGTGCCAGCCTTAGGACCACAGATACGCAGTATTTT. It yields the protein CASLRTTDTQYF. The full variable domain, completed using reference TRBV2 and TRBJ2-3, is EPEVTQTPSHQVTQMGQEVILRCVPISNHLYFYWYRQILGQKVEFLVSFYNNEISEKSEIFDDQFSVERPDGSNFTLKIRSTKLEDSAMYFCASLRTTDTQYFGPGTRLTVL.